This entry lists 27 T cell receptor beta chains sequenced from one sample in a study of read filtering for tumor transcriptome and immune sequencing. This library used roughly 430 ng RNA and molecular barcoded adaptors spanning alpha/delta and beta/gamma chains. TCRdb used MiXCR to reprocess the reads, holding one entry per CDR3 protein. This table holds 49,000 or so distinct CDR3 sequences, approximately 12% found once. The specimen sequenced was a population of CD138-negative cells sorted from bone marrow. Receptors originate from a donor aged 40 or over with multiple myeloma.

This clonotype has more than one count but fewer than ten. The V and J genes are TRBV24-1 and TRBJ2-7; 7 bases fit TRBD2. CDR3 size: 11 residues. The J segment lost 7 bases and the V segment lost 5 bases, leaving 1 base of the junction unmatched. Germline assignment: CDR1 KGHDR and CDR2 SFDVKD. CDR3 loop: CATSAAGEQYF. In DNA form, the CDR3 reads TGTGCCACCAGTGCAGCGGGAGAGCAGTACTTC.

This clonotype was recorded many times. The chain links TRBV5-1 to TRBJ2-1, with D tentatively TRBD2 (6 bases). This CDR3 has 14 amino acids. Trimming removed 7 bases at V and 7 bases at J, with 18 bases between. Germline CDR1 SGHRS, CDR2 YFSETQ. CDR3 sequence reads: CASRDLASRNEQFF. The CDR3 DNA reads TGCGCCAGCCGGGACCTAGCGTCGAGGAATGAGCAGTTCTTC.

This clonotype was seen ten or more times. The chain has TRBV7-3 and TRBJ2-1; TRBD1 matches at 7 bases. Germline CDR1 and CDR2: SGHTA and FQGTGA. The ends lost 5 bases at V and 5 bases at J; junction bases unmatched: 3. This CDR3 contains 13 residues. CDR3: CASSEDRHNEQFF. The CDR3, as DNA: TGTGCCAGCAGCGAGGACAGGCACAATGAGCAGTTCTTC.

This clonotype was seen at least ten times. This chain uses TRBV4-1 with TRBJ1-1; D not certain. Germline V gene lookup returns CDR1 MGHRA and CDR2 YSYEKL. The CDR3 has 15 amino acids. Trimming pared 4 bases from V and 1 base from J, leaving 13 bases between. The CDR3 DNA reads as TGCGCCAGCAGCCCGCCTGGGAGGGCGAACACTGAAGCTTTCTTT. Translating gives CASSPPGRANTEAFF.

In this sample, this clonotype turned up many times. The gene calls are TRBV7-2 and TRBJ2-3; 11 positions agree with TRBD2. The V segment lost 5 bases and the J segment 4 bases; nucleotides outside the gene matches: 5. The CDR3 sequence is 15 residues long. Germline CDR1 and CDR2: SGHTA and FQGNSA. In DNA, the CDR3 is TGTGCCAGCAGCGATCAGACTAGCGGGGCAGATACGCAGTATTTT. Translated: CASSDQTSGADTQYF.

As for this clonotype: No conserved phenylalanine or tryptophan ends this CDR3, so it is likely a read error. The chain combines TRBV10-3 with TRBJ1-5; 9 bases are a match to TRBD1. Germline CDR1 and CDR2: ENHRY and SYGVKD. The junction had 4 bases not matched to a gene; V was cut back by 0 bases and J by 4 bases. This CDR3 is built from 16 residues. The CDR3 DNA follows: TGTGCCATCAGTGAGTCTAGGACAGGGGTTAATCAGCCCCAGCATTAT. Residues: CAISESRTGVNQPQHY.

This clonotype was counted ten times or more. V usage is TRBV3-1 and J usage is TRBJ2-7; D possibly corresponds to TRBD2 (5 bases). V shed 6 bases and J shed 0 bases, with 18 bases lying between them. CDR3 length: 16 residues. Germline V gene lookup returns CDR1 LGHDT and CDR2 YNNKEL (reference sequence). CDR3: CASSPRWIGSSYEQYF. The CDR3 DNA follows: TGTGCCAGCAGTCCTAGATGGATTGGGAGCTCCTACGAGCAGTACTTC.

This clonotype was counted many times. The rearrangement uses TRBV7-2 and TRBJ2-2; a possible D gene is TRBD2 (6 bases). This CDR3 contains 16 residues. Trimming stripped 5 bases from V and 4 bases from J, with 17 bases between. From germline, CDR1 is SGHTA and CDR2 FQGNSA. The CDR3 DNA sequence: TGTGCCAGCAGCAGACCTAGCGTTCGCGGCACCGGGGAGCTGTTTTTT. This translates into CASSRPSVRGTGELFF.

A few counts support this clonotype. One junction end does not reproduce the germline sequence, and a read error may be involved. The chain uses TRBV11-2 and TRBJ2-1; D is unresolved. CDR1 SGHAT and CDR2 FQNNGV come from the germline V gene. The CDR3 loop spans 16 amino acids. CDR3 region: CASSTEVAIAYNEQSF. CDR3 nucleotide sequence: TGTGCCAGCAGCACAGAGGTAGCCATAGCTTACAATGAGCAGTCCTTC.

This clonotype was seen ten or more times. The V and J genes are TRBV24-1 and TRBJ2-3; D perhaps matches TRBD1 (5 bases). The germline V and J ends were trimmed by 4 bases and 2 bases, with 9 bases remaining between them. The CDR3 runs to 14 residues. Germline loops: CDR1 KGHDR, CDR2 SFDVKD. The DNA of the CDR3 is TGTGCCACCAGTGACCAGGACATCACAGATACGCAGTATTTT. Encoded protein: CATSDQDITDTQYF.

This clonotype appeared many times. This sequence joins TRBV7-3 and TRBJ2-5; 7 nucleotides agree with TRBD1. CDR3 size: 15 residues. The V and J ends lost 5 bases and 1 base, in that order; junction bases with no gene match: 7. From germline, CDR1 is SGHTA and CDR2 FQGTGA. The CDR3 sequence: CASSPQGSSQETQYF. The CDR3 bases are TGTGCCAGCAGCCCACAGGGGTCCAGCCAAGAGACCCAGTACTTC.

Turning to this clonotype: The conserved final phenylalanine or tryptophan is absent from the CDR3, which likely points to a read error. The rearrangement uses TRBV20-1 and TRBJ2-1; D may be TRBD2 (7 bases). V was pared by 3 bases and J by 7 bases, with 19 bases between. CDR3 length: 15 residues. Germline-derived CDR1 and CDR2 are DFQATT and SNEGSKA (reference sequence). The CDR3 is CSASYGTGGRNEQFL. As DNA, the CDR3 is TGCAGTGCTAGCTACGGGACGGGGGGCCGGAATGAGCAGTTCCTC.

This clonotype appeared many times. The CDR3 bases are TGTGCCTGGAGCCGTAGCGAGACCCAGTACTTC. Translation gives CAWSRSETQYF. The chain has TRBV30 and TRBJ2-5; D is ambiguous. The CDR3 is 11 amino acids. With 3 bases removed from V and 5 bases from J, the gap between germline ends came to 7 bases. Looked up from germline, CDR1 is GTSNPN and CDR2 is SVGIG (reference sequence).

This clonotype is classed as medium-sized. V is TRBV24-1 and J is TRBJ2-1; the D call may be TRBD1 or TRBD2 (5 bases each). The germline CDR1 and CDR2 sequences are KGHDR and SFDVKD. V was cut by 5 bases and J by 4 bases, with 14 bases left in between. This CDR3 region has 15 residues. CDR3 amino acids: CATSGGGRDYNEQFF. The CDR3 DNA follows: TGTGCCACCAGTGGGGGCGGTCGGGATTACAATGAGCAGTTCTTC.

On this clonotype itself: A much more abundant neighbour one base away suggests this may be a read error. The chain joins TRBV3-1 to TRBJ2-1; the match to TRBD2 covers 8 bases. Per the germline V gene, CDR1 is LGHDT and CDR2 is YNNKEL (reference sequence). This CDR3 region has 13 residues. Trimming took 7 bases from V and 8 from J; bases not matched to a gene: 7. For the CDR3, the DNA is TGTGCCAGCAAGGTTAGCGGGACCGATGAGCAGTTCTTC. This translates into CASKVSGTDEQFF.

As regards this clonotype: One junction end disagrees with the germline gene, perhaps due to a read error. The chain carries TRBV5-1 and TRBJ2-7, with 10 bases matching TRBD2. The CDR3 has 18 amino acids. CDR1 and CDR2 (germline): SGHRS, YFSETQ. In DNA, the CDR3 is TGTGCCAGCAGCTTGGAGCGGGGGGGACCCACCCTCATCTTCGAGCAGTACTTC. Amino acids: CASSLERGGPTLIFEQYF.

This clonotype was counted at least ten times. The J gene is TRBJ1-1, the V gene TRBV10-3; 7 positions agree with TRBD1. CDR3 length: 17 residues. V shed 0 bases and J 0 bases; nucleotides not matched to a gene: 7. Per the germline V gene, CDR1 is ENHRY and CDR2 is SYGVKD. Here the CDR3 DNA reads TGTGCCATCAGTGAGTCGAGGCCAGGGGGTTTGAACACTGAAGCTTTCTTT. Translating it yields CAISESRPGGLNTEAFF.

For this clonotype: This could be a read error, since a much larger clone is one nucleotide away. The V and J genes are TRBV19 and TRBJ2-1; D possibly matches TRBD1 or TRBD2 (6 bases each). Trimming took off 3 bases at V and 8 bases at J, with 17 bases between the two ends. This CDR3 has 15 amino acids. Germline V gene sequence: CDR1 LNHDA, CDR2 SQIVND (reference sequence). The CDR3 nucleotides are TGTGCCAGTAGTATTGACAGGCCGGAGGGAGATGAGCAGTTCTTC. Its translation: CASSIDRPEGDEQFF.

This clonotype was counted a few times. This likely came from a read error, as a far larger clone is one base away. The chain is built from TRBV6-2 or TRBV6-3 and TRBJ2-1; 10 bases fit TRBD1. CDR3 length equals 16 residues. J was trimmed by 7 bases and V by 6 bases; bases with no gene match: 12. Germline CDR1 reads MNHEY; CDR2 reads SVGEGT. The CDR3 sequence is CASSSGDRGGTNEQFF. In DNA, the CDR3 is TGTGCCAGCAGCTCGGGGGACAGGGGTGGAACGAATGAGCAGTTCTTC.

With respect to this clonotype: A much larger clone lies one base from this, so it may be a read error. This chain uses TRBV6-5 with TRBJ1-5; D is uncertain. There are 14 residues in the CDR3. The germline V gene has CDR1 MNHEY and CDR2 SVGAGI. CDR3 sequence reads: CASSVTRYNQPRHF. In nucleotides, the CDR3 is TGTGCCAGCAGTGTAACAAGGTACAATCAGCCCCGGCATTTT.

There are many counts of this clonotype. Here the CDR3 DNA reads TGTGCCAGTAGCGACCGTATAGAGCAGTACTTC. As protein: CASSDRIEQYF. This chain links TRBV19 with TRBJ2-7; D is uncertain. Deletions cut 6 bases from V and 7 bases from J, with 10 bases between. Germline-derived CDR1 and CDR2 are LNHDA and SQIVND (reference sequence). This CDR3 is built from 11 residues.

This clonotype was recorded many times. CDR3 nucleotides: TGCGCCAGCTCCCCTAACCCTGGGTGGACCGGGGAGCTGTTTTTT. It codes for CASSPNPGWTGELFF. The rearrangement joins TRBV5-1 to TRBJ2-2; D is undetermined. Germline CDR1 is SGHRS and CDR2 is YFSETQ. V gave up 7 bases and J gave up 5 bases, with 18 bases separating them. This CDR3 spans 15 amino acids.

Details on this clonotype: A much larger clone is a single base away; this may be a read error. This rearrangement joins TRBV7-6 to TRBJ2-3, with a tentative D call TRBD2 (6 bases). V lost 8 bases and J 0 bases, leaving 18 bases between the germline ends. This CDR3 has 16 residues. The germline V gene has CDR1 SGHVS and CDR2 FNYEAQ. The CDR3 here is CASGKDYETSTDTQYF. CDR3 nucleotide sequence: TGTGCCAGCGGCAAGGACTACGAAACTAGCACAGATACGCAGTATTTT.

Ten or more counts support this clonotype. The chain couples TRBV20-1 to TRBJ2-1; D unresolved. Germline assignment: CDR1 DFQATT and CDR2 SNEGSKA (reference sequence). V was trimmed by 3 bases and J by 4 bases, leaving 4 bases between them. The CDR3 loop spans 11 amino acids. In nucleotides, the CDR3 is TGCAGTGCTAGGTTTTACAATGAGCAGTTCTTC. It encodes CSARFYNEQFF.

This chain joins TRBV6-2 or TRBV6-3 and TRBJ2-1; D may be TRBD2 (5 bases). Germline V gene lookup returns CDR1 MNHEY and CDR2 SVGEGT. There are 17 residues in the CDR3. V lost 6 bases, J lost 2 bases, and 20 bases lay in between. This CDR3 reads CASRYEGEGFPYNEQFF. In DNA form, the CDR3 reads TGTGCCAGCAGATACGAGGGAGAGGGTTTTCCCTACAATGAGCAGTTCTTC.

This clonotype has a count of ten or more. The chain couples TRBV7-9 to TRBJ2-1, with D uncertain. This CDR3 is built from 15 residues. Germline V CDR1 and CDR2: SEHNR, FQNEAQ (reference sequence). V was cut by 3 bases and J by 5 bases, with 14 bases left in between. CDR3 sequence (DNA): TGTGCCAGCAGCTTTTATTTAGGCATAAACAATGAGCAGTTCTTC. Translating it yields CASSFYLGINNEQFF.

This clonotype was observed many times. The chain has TRBV5-5 and TRBJ2-1, with unresolved D. V lost 0 bases and J lost 3, with 13 bases in between. Per germline, CDR1 SGHKS and CDR2 YYEKEE (reference sequence). The CDR3 runs 16 residues. Here the CDR3 DNA reads TGTGCCAGCAGCTTGGGCAGGAGAACTGACTACAATGAGCAGTTCTTC. Protein sequence: CASSLGRRTDYNEQFF.